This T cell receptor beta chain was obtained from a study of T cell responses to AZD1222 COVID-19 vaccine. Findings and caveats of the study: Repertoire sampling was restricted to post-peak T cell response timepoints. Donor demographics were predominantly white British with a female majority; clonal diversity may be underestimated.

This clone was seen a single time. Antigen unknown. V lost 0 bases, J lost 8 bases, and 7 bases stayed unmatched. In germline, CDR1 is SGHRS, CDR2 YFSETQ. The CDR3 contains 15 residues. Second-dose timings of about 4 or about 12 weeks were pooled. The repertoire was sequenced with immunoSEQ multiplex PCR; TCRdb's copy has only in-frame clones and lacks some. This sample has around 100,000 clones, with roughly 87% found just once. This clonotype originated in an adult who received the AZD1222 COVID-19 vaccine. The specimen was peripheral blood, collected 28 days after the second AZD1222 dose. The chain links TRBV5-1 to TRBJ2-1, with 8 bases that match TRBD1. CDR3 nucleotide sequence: TGCGCCAGCAGCTTGGACAGCAGGGGGCACGATGAGCAGTTCTTC. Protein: CASSLDSRGHDEQFF.